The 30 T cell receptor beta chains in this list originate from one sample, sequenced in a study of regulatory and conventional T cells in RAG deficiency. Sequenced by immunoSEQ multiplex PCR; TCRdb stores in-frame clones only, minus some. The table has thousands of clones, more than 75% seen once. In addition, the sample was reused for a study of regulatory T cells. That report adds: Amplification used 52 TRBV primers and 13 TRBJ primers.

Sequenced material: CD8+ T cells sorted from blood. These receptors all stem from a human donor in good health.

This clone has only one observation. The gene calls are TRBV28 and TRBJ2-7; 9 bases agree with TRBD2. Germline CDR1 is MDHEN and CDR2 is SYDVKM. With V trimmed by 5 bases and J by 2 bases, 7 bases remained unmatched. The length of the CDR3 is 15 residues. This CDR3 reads CASSPRLAGTYEQYF. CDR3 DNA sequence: TGTGCCAGCAGTCCTCGGCTAGCGGGAACCTACGAGCAGTACTTC.

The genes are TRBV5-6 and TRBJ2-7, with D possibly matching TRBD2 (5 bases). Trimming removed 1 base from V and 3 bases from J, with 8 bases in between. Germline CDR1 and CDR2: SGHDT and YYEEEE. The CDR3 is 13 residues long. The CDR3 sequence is CASSLMGVYEQYF. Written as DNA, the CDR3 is TGTGCCAGCAGCTTGATGGGAGTCTACGAGCAGTACTTC.

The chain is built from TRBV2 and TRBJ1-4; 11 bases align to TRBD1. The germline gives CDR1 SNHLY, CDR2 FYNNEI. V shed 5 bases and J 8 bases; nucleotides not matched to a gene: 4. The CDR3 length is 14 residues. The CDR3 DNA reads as TGTGCCAGCAGTAGGGACAGGGGGGACGAAAAACTGTTTTTT. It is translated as CASSRDRGDEKLFF.

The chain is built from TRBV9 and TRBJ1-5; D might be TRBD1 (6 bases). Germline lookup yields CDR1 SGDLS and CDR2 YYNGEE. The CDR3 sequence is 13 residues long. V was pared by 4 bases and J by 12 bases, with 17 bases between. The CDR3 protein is CASSTPRGAIQHF. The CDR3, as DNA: TGTGCCAGCAGCACCCCGAGGGGGGCAATCCAGCATTTT. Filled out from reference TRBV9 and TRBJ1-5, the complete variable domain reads DSGVTQTPKHLITATGQRVTLRCSPRSGDLSVYWYQQSLDQGLQFLIQYYNGEERAKGNILERFSAQQFPDLHSELNLSSLELGDSALYFCASSTPRGAIQHFGDGTRLSIL.

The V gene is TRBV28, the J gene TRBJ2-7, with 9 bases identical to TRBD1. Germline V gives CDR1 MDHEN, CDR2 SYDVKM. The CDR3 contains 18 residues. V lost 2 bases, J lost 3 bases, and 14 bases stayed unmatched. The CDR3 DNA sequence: TGTGCCAGCAGTTTACCCATCTCGGGGGACAGGGTCGACTACGAGCAGTACTTC. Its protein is CASSLPISGDRVDYEQYF. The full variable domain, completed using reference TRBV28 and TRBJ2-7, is DVKVTQSSRYLVKRTGEKVFLECVQDMDHENMFWYRQDPGLGLRLIYFSYDVKMKEKGDIPEGYSVSREKKERFSLILESASTNQTSMYLCASSLPISGDRVDYEQYFGPGTRLTVT.

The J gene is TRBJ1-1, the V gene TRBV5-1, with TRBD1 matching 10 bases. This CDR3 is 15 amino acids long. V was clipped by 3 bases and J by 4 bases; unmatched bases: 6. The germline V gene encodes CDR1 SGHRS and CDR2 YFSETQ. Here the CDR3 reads CASSSTGGGGTEAFF. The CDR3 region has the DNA TGCGCCAGCAGCTCGACAGGGGGCGGCGGCACTGAAGCTTTCTTT.

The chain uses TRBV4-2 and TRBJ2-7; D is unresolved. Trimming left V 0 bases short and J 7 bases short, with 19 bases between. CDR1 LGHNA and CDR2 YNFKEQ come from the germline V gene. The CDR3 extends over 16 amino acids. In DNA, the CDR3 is TGTGCCAGCAGCCAAGAATTTCCCGGTATCACGAGGGAGCAGTACTTC. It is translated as CASSQEFPGITREQYF.

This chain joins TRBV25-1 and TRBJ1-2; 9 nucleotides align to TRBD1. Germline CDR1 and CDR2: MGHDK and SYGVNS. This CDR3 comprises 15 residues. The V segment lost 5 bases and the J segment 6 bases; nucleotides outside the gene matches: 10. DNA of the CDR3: TGTGCCAGCAGTCCATTGCGGGACAGGGAGGATGGCTACACCTTC. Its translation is CASSPLRDREDGYTF.

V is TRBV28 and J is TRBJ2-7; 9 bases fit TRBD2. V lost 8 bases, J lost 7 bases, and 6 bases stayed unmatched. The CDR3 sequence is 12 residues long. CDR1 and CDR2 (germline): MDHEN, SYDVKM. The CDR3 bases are TGTGCCAGCCGATTGGCGGGGGGGGAGCAGTACTTC. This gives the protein CASRLAGGEQYF.

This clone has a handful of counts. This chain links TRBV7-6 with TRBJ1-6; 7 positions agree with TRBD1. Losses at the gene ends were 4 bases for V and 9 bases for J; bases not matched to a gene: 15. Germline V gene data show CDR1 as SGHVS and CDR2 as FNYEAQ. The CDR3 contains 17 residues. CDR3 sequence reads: CASSSHDLQGPSSPLHF. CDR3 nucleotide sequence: TGTGCCAGCAGCTCCCACGACCTACAGGGGCCCTCTTCACCCCTCCACTTT.

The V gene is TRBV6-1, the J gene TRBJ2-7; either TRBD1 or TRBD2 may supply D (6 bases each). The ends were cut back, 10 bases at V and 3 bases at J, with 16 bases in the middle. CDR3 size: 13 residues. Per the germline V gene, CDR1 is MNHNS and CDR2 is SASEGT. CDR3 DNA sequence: TGTGCCATCGTGGGGGGCAGCCTCTACGAGCAGTACTTC. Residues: CAIVGGSLYEQYF.

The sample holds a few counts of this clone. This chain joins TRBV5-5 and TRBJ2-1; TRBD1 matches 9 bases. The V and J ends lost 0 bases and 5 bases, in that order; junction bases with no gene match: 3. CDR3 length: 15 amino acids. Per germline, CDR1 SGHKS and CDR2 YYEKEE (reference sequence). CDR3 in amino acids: CASSLVDRGNNEQFF. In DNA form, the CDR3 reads TGTGCCAGCAGCTTGGTAGACAGGGGGAACAATGAGCAGTTCTTC.

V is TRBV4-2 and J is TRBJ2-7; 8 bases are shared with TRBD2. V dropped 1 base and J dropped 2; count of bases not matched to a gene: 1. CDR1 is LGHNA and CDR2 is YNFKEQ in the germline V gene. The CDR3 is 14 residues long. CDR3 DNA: TGTGCCAGCAGCCAAGGAGCGGGAGCCTACGAGCAGTACTTC. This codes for CASSQGAGAYEQYF.

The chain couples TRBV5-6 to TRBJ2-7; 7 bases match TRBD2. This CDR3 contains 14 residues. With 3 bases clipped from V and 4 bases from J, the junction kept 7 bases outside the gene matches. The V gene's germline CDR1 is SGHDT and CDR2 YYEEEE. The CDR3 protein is CASSWEGGRYEQYF. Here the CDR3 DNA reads TGTGCCAGCAGCTGGGAGGGAGGGCGTTACGAGCAGTACTTC.

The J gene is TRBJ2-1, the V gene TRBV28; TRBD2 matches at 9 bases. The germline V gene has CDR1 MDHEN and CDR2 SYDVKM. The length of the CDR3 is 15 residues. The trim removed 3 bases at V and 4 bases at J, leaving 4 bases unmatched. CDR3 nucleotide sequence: TGTGCCAGCAGTTTCCCGACTAGCGGTTACAATGAGCAGTTCTTC. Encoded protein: CASSFPTSGYNEQFF.

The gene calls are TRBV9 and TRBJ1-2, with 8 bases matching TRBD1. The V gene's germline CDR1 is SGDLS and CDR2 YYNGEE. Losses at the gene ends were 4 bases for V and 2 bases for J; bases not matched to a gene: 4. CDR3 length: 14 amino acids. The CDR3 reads CASSPGGANYGYTF. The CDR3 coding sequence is TGTGCCAGCAGCCCAGGGGGCGCGAACTATGGCTACACCTTC.

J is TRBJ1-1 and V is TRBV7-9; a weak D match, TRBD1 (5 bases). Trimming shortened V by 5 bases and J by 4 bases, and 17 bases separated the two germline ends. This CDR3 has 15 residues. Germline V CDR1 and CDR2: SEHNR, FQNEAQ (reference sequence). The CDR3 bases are TGTGCCAGCAGCCCAAGACAGTCTCGAGGCACTGAAGCTTTCTTT. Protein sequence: CASSPRQSRGTEAFF.

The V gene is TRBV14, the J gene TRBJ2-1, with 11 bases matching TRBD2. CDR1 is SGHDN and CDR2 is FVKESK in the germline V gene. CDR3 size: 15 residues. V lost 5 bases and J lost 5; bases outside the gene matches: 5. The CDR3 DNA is TGTGCCAGCAGCGACACTAGCGGGAGTAACAATGAGCAGTTCTTC. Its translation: CASSDTSGSNNEQFF.

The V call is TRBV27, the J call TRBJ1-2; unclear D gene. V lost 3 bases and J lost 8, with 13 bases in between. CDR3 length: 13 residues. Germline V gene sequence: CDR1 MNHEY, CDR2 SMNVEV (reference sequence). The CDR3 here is CASSLGNNRGYTF. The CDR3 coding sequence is TGTGCCAGCAGTTTGGGTAACAACCGAGGCTACACCTTC.

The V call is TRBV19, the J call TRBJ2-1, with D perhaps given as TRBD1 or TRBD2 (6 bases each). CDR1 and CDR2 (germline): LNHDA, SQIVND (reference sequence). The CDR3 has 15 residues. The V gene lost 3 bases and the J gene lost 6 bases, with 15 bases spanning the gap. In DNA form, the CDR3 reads TGTGCCAGTAGTATGGGACTTTTGGGGGCCAATGAGCAGTTCTTC. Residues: CASSMGLLGANEQFF.

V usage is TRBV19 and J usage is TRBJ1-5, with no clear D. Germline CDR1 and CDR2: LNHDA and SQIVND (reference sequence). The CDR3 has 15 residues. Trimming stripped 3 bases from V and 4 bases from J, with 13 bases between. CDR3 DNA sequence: TGTGCCAGTAGTATTTTTTTCTCGGGGAATCAGCCCCAGCATTTT. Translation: CASSIFFSGNQPQHF.

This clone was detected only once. CDR3 loop: CASSLRDRGAYNEQFF. The DNA for the CDR3 is TGTGCCAGCAGCTTAAGGGACAGGGGGGCCTACAATGAGCAGTTCTTC. This chain connects TRBV11-3 to TRBJ2-1; TRBD1 agrees at 11 bases. The CDR3 sequence is 16 residues long. J lost 2 bases, V lost 2 bases, and 2 bases had no gene match. The germline V gene encodes CDR1 SGHNT and CDR2 YENEEA.

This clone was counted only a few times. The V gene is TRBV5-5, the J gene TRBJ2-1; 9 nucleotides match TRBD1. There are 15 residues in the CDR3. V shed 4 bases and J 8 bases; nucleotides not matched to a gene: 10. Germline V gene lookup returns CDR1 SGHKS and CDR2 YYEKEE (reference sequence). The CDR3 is CASSLTGGAGYEQFF. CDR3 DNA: TGTGCCAGCAGCCTCACAGGGGGCGCCGGGTATGAGCAGTTCTTC.

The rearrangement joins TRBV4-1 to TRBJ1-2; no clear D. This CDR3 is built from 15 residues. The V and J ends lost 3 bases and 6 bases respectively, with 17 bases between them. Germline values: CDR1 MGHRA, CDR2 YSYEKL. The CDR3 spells CASSQTSTVLDGYTF. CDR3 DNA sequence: TGCGCCAGCAGCCAGACCTCGACCGTGCTCGATGGCTACACCTTC.

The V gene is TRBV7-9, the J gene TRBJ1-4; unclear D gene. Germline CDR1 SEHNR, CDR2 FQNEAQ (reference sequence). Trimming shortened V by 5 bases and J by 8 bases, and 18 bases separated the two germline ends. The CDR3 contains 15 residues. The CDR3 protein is CASSASQTAREKLFF. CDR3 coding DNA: TGTGCCAGCAGCGCCTCTCAAACTGCAAGGGAAAAACTGTTTTTT.

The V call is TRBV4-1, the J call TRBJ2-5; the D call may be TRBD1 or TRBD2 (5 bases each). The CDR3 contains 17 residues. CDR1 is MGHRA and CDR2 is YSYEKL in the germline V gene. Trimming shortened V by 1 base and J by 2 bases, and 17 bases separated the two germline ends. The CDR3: CASSQGPRGRSQETQYF. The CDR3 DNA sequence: TGCGCCAGCAGCCAAGGTCCCCGGGGCCGGAGTCAAGAGACCCAGTACTTC.

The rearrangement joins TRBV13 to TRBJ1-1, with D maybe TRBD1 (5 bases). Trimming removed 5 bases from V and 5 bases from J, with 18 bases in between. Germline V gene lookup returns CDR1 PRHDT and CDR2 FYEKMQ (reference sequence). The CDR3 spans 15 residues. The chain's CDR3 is CASSQPLGTYTEAFF. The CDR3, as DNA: TGTGCCAGCAGCCAGCCCCTCGGGACGTATACTGAAGCTTTCTTT.

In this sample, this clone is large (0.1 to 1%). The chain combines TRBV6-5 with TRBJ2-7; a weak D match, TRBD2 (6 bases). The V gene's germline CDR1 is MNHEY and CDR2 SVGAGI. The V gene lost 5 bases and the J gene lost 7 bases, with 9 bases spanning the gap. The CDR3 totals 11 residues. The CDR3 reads CASSQGLEQYF. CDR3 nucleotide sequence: TGTGCCAGCAGTCAAGGACTAGAGCAGTACTTC.

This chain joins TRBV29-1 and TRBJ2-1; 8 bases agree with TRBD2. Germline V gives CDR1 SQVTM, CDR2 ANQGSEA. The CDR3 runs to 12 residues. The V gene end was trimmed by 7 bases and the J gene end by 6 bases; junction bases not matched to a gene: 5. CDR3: CSGGTSSNEQFF. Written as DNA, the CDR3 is TGCAGCGGGGGGACTAGTTCCAATGAGCAGTTCTTC.

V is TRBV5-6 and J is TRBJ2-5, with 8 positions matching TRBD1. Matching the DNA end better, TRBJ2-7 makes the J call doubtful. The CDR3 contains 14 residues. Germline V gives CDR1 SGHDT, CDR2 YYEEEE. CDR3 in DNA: TGTGCCAGCAGCCCAGAGACAGGGGACTACGAGCAGTACTTC. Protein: CASSPETGDYEQYF.